The present entry profiles one T cell receptor (beta chain) with its context. Assay used: immunoSEQ multiplex PCR; TCRdb lists only in-frame clones, some missing. The repertoire holds about 75,000 clones, approximately 96% seen once, with roughly 0.3% in the top ten. V was clipped by 0 bases and J by 2 bases, with 8 bases between them. The CDR3 totals 16 residues. The V gene's germline CDR1 is PRHDT and CDR2 FYEKMQ (reference sequence). This entry belongs to a study of technical replicates of blood from several donors. This clonotype was sampled from a human donor in good health. Sequencing was done on a sample of T cells isolated from PBMCs. The gene calls are TRBV13 and TRBJ2-6; tentative D call: TRBD1 (6 bases). Written as DNA, the CDR3 is TGTGCCAGCAGCTTAGGGGGGGCAGCTGGGGCCAACGTCCTGACTTTC. It specifies CASSLGGAAGANVLTF.